A selection of T cell receptor beta chains follows, all from one sample in a study of blood T cell repertoires in COVID-19. Sequencing used immunoSEQ multiplex PCR; TCRdb keeps in-frame clones, though not all of them. The sample holds fewer than 200,000 clones, less than 85% seen once. The material sequenced was PBMCs or T cells enriched from blood (not recorded which). Receptor source: a woman aged 50 to 65 who had recovered from COVID-19. Each CDR3 is given with its conserved first and last residue. The D gene is left open where the match is weak. Size values are once, few and many counts, or a class for expanded clones, and some rows have none.

J | D | size | V | CDR3 | DNA
TRBJ1-1 | . | . | TRBV19 | CASSIVGHTEAFF | TGTGCCAGTAGTATAGTCGGTCACACTGAAGCTTTCTTT
TRBJ2-5 | . | once | TRBV3-1/TRBV3-2 | CASSRPSGAGTQYF | TGTGCCAGCAGCCGCCCTTCAGGGGCTGGGACCCAGTACTTC
TRBJ2-3 | . | . | TRBV6-1 | CASSEWRGPSTDTQYF | TGTGCCAGCAGTGAATGGAGGGGGCCAAGCACAGATACGCAGTATTTT
TRBJ1-2 | . | . | TRBV25-1 | CASSEGRGYGYTF | TGTGCCAGCAGTGAAGGAAGGGGGTATGGCTACACCTTC
TRBJ2-2 | TRBD1 | . | TRBV2 | CASSSQGRTGELFF | TGTGCCAGCAGCTCACAGGGGAGAACCGGGGAGCTGTTTTTT
TRBJ2-2 | . | many | TRBV28 | CASSLWGLNTGELFF | TGTGCCAGCAGTTTATGGGGGCTTAACACCGGGGAGCTGTTTTTT
TRBJ1-2 | . | . | TRBV4-3 | CASSQNDDMPYGYTF | TGCGCCAGCAGCCAAAACGACGACATGCCCTATGGCTACACCTTC
TRBJ1-5 | . | few | TRBV30 | CAWQGQINQPQHF | TGTGCCTGGCAGGGACAAATCAATCAGCCCCAGCATTTT
TRBJ2-2 | . | . | TRBV28 | CASSFSGQSGTGELFF | TGTGCCAGCAGTTTCAGTGGGCAGTCGGGAACCGGGGAGCTGTTTTTT
TRBJ2-3 | . | . | TRBV10-3 | CAIGAPSTDTQYF | TGTGCCATAGGGGCCCCTAGCACAGATACGCAGTATTTT
TRBJ2-2 | . | . | TRBV4-1 | CASSRPPAGELFF | TGCGCCAGCAGCCGCCCCCCGGCCGGGGAGCTGTTTTTT
TRBJ1-4 | TRBD1 | . | TRBV18 | CASSRETGGEKLFF | TGTGCCAGCTCACGAGAGACAGGGGGGGAAAAACTGTTTTTT
TRBJ2-6 | . | . | TRBV15 | CATSQTTGAGANVLTF | TGTGCCACCAGCCAGACCACGGGAGCTGGGGCCAACGTCCTGACTTTC
TRBJ1-1 | . | few | TRBV6-4 | CASSDSRGGEAFF | TGTGCCAGCAGTGACTCGAGGGGAGGTGAAGCTTTCTTT
TRBJ2-1 | . | . | TRBV6-5 | CASRLRDSGYNEQFF | TGTGCCAGCAGACTCCGGGATAGCGGATACAATGAGCAGTTCTTC
TRBJ2-5 | . | . | TRBV11-2 | CASSFGIQETQYF | TGTGCCAGCAGCTTCGGGATACAAGAGACCCAGTACTTC
TRBJ1-1 | . | . | TRBV29-1 | CSVWTERAEAFF | TGCAGCGTTTGGACAGAAAGGGCTGAAGCTTTCTTT
TRBJ1-3 | . | . | TRBV9 | CASSVDMGYYSGNTIYF | TGTGCCAGCAGCGTAGATATGGGTTACTACTCTGGAAACACCATATATTTT
TRBJ1-2 | TRBD1 | . | TRBV19 | CASSIAGQGTVIYGYTF | TGTGCCAGTAGTATAGCGGGACAGGGAACGGTGATATATGGCTACACCTTC
TRBJ2-1 | TRBD2 | . | TRBV6-5 | CASSLLAGGPDEQFF | TGTGCCAGCAGCCTACTAGCGGGGGGGCCCGATGAGCAGTTCTTC
TRBJ1-5 | TRBD1 | . | TRBV28 | CASGTGRGNQPQHF | TGTGCCAGCGGGACAGGGAGGGGTAATCAGCCCCAGCATTTT
TRBJ1-2 | . | . | TRBV6-5 | CASTQGTNYGYTF | TGTGCCAGCACCCAGGGCACTAACTATGGCTACACCTTC
TRBJ1-2 | . | . | TRBV25-1 | CASSEYLLNYGYTF | TGTGCCAGCAGTGAATATCTACTTAACTATGGCTACACCTTC
TRBJ2-3 | TRBD2 | . | TRBV19 | CASSKTSGIGYTDTQYF | TGTGCCAGTAGTAAGACTAGCGGCATAGGGTACACAGATACGCAGTATTTT